The T cell receptor beta chain under discussion was sequenced for a study of blood T cell repertoires in COVID-19. Assay: immunoSEQ multiplex PCR; the TCRdb copy retains only in-frame clones and omits some. The sample has around 400,000 clones, 75% to 90% seen once. Two negative PCRs, clearance, or symptom resolution were required of recovered Cohort 3 donors. The sample was PBMCs or T cells enriched from blood (not recorded which). This clonotype was obtained from a woman aged 50 to 65 who had recovered from COVID-19.

CDR3 in DNA: TGTGCCAGCAGTCGCCCGACGGCGGTTTTTTACGAGCAGTACTTC. Residues: CASSRPTAVFYEQYF. This chain uses TRBV6-5 with TRBJ2-7; D is unresolved. V was trimmed by 5 bases and J by 4 bases, leaving 18 bases between them. From germline, CDR1 is MNHEY and CDR2 SVGAGI. This CDR3 comprises 15 residues.